Listed below are T cell receptor beta chains from one sample, sequenced in a study of multiple sclerosis patients with progressive multifocal leukoencephalopathy. The protocol was immunoSEQ multiplex PCR, while the TCRdb copy is restricted to in-frame clones and leaves out a portion. In the table there are tens of thousands of clones, almost 95% of which are singletons. Sequencing was done on a sample of PBMCs. The origin of the receptors is a man aged 30 to 39 with multiple sclerosis. CDR3s leave out the opening cysteine and the closing phenylalanine or tryptophan. Fields, in order: J gene, V gene, CDR3 protein.

TRBJ1-4 TRBV27 ASSRRLGQVRRESTNEKLF
TRBJ1-2 TRBV28 ASSPRRGLGYT
TRBJ1-5 TRBV18 ASSRNVNRGSNQPQH
TRBJ1-5 TRBV7-9 ASSLESRQPQH
TRBJ1-2 TRBV5-4 ASSLGSGASGGYT
TRBJ1-5 TRBV7-2 ASSLAQGQPQH
TRBJ2-2 TRBV5-1 ASSLGLSRASTGELF
TRBJ1-3 TRBV11-2 ASSLDRAHSGNTIY
TRBJ2-5 TRBV10-2 ASMSGIQETQY
TRBJ2-6 TRBV18 ASSPRDSGPGANVLT